This passage covers 14 T cell receptor beta chains from one sample sequenced in a study of shared clonotypes between healthy human individuals. Only in-frame clones appear in the TCRdb table, and some are missing; sequencing was by immunoSEQ multiplex PCR. Here the sample spans 550,000 to 800,000 clones, around 74% being singletons. The sequencing sample was made of memory CD4+ T cells sorted from blood. This sample's subset: CD45RA-negative fraction. Every receptor here comes from a woman aged 25 to 39 in good health.

On this clone itself: Other DNA sequences within the sample encode an identical CDR3. This chain links TRBV5-1 with TRBJ2-1, with TRBD1 as a possible D gene (6 bases). V was clipped by 4 bases and J by 7 bases, with 9 bases between them. Germline CDR1 and CDR2: SGHRS and YFSETQ. This CDR3 has 12 amino acids. The CDR3, as DNA: TGCGCCAGCAGCCTACAGGGTAATGAGCAGTTCTTC. Residues: CASSLQGNEQFF. Full variable domain (remainder filled in from reference TRBV5-1 and TRBJ2-1): KAGVTQTPRYLIKTRGQQVTLSCSPISGHRSVSWYQQTPGQGLQFLFEYFSETQRNKGNFPGRFSGRQFSNSRSEMNVSTLELGDSALYLCASSLQGNEQFFGPGTRLTVL.

The rearrangement links TRBV7-9 to TRBJ2-7, with D tentatively TRBD2 (5 bases). Trimming took 1 base from V and 7 from J, leaving 11 bases between them. Germline V CDR1 and CDR2: SEHNR, FQNEAQ (reference sequence). This CDR3 has 13 residues. CDR3 DNA sequence: TGTGCCAGCAGCTTAGTGGGCAGAGGGGAGCAGTACTTC. Amino acid sequence: CASSLVGRGEQYF.

The J gene is TRBJ2-1, the V gene TRBV19, with D possibly TRBD1 on 6 matching bases. With 3 bases removed from V and 7 bases from J, the gap between germline ends came to 19 bases. The CDR3 covers 16 residues. Germline CDR1 and CDR2: LNHDA and SQIVND (reference sequence). CDR3 nucleotide sequence: TGTGCCAGTAGTATCCGTCGAGCGGTAGGGGGTAATGAGCAGTTCTTC. This codes for CASSIRRAVGGNEQFF.

The rearrangement joins TRBV7-2 to TRBJ2-5; 12 bases agree with TRBD2. Germline V gives CDR1 SGHTA, CDR2 FQGNSA. The V segment lost 4 bases and the J segment 4 bases; nucleotides outside the gene matches: 7. The CDR3 is 16 residues long. The CDR3 spells CASSSRLAGVLETQYF. CDR3 coding DNA: TGTGCCAGCAGCTCCAGACTAGCGGGAGTGTTAGAGACCCAGTACTTC.

The genes are TRBV19 and TRBJ1-1; D perhaps matches TRBD1 (5 bases). From germline, CDR1 is LNHDA and CDR2 SQIVND (reference sequence). Deletions cut 1 base from V and 5 bases from J, with 17 bases between. The CDR3 totals 16 residues. CDR3 amino acids: CASSIARDRRGTEAFF. The CDR3 DNA is TGTGCCAGTAGTATAGCGAGGGACCGCCGTGGGACTGAAGCTTTCTTT. The whole variable domain, filled in from reference TRBV19 and TRBJ1-1, reads DGGITQSPKYLFRKEGQNVTLSCEQNLNHDAMYWYRQDPGQGLRLIYYSQIVNDFQKGDIAEGYSVSREKKESFPLTVTSAQKNPTAFYLCASSIARDRRGTEAFFGQGTRLTVV.

This clone occurred a few times. The V call is TRBV5-1, the J call TRBJ2-5; tentatively, D is TRBD2 (6 bases). Germline CDR1 and CDR2: SGHRS and YFSETQ. This CDR3 contains 13 residues. V shed 0 bases and J shed 5 bases, with 8 bases lying between them. CDR3 loop: CASSLGGTETQYF. The CDR3 region has the DNA TGCGCCAGCAGCTTGGGAGGGACTGAGACCCAGTACTTC.

This clone was recorded at least ten times. CDR3 residues: CASSMEGGAQPQHF. CDR3 DNA sequence: TGTGCCAGCAGCATGGAGGGGGGCGCTCAGCCCCAGCATTTT. V gene TRBV7-9 combines with J gene TRBJ1-5, with D possibly matching TRBD1 (6 bases). Germline V gene lookup returns CDR1 SEHNR and CDR2 FQNEAQ (reference sequence). V lost 5 bases, J lost 6 bases, and 14 bases lay in between. This CDR3 comprises 14 residues.

The chain employs TRBV5-5 and TRBJ1-1; unclear D gene. Germline loops: CDR1 SGHKS, CDR2 YYEKEE (reference sequence). CDR3 length: 14 residues. Trimming stripped 3 bases from V and 5 bases from J, with 14 bases between. The CDR3 DNA reads as TGTGCCAGCAGCTGGGATTTTGGGAAGACTGAAGCTTTCTTT. Translation: CASSWDFGKTEAFF.

The V call is TRBV21-1, the J call TRBJ2-1; the DNA was not compared with TRBD2, the D call given in the table. TRBV21-1 corresponds to a pseudogene. The CDR3 extends over 16 amino acids. CDR3 region: CASSKGILLAGAGAFF. CDR3 DNA sequence: TGTGCCAGCAGCAAAGGGATACTTCTAGCGGGAGCGGGTGCGTTCTTC.

The V and J genes are TRBV5-3 and TRBJ1-5; TRBD1 might be the D (5 bases). TRBV5-3 is flagged as an ORF with uncertain function. This CDR3 has 14 amino acids. V was pared by 4 bases and J by 5 bases, with 13 bases between. This CDR3 is CARSRGFWHQPQHF. The CDR3 bases are TGTGCCAGAAGCCGGGGGTTTTGGCATCAGCCCCAGCATTTT.

The rearrangement links TRBV19 to TRBJ1-4, with D maybe TRBD1 (5 bases). Trimming took off 7 bases at V and 8 bases at J, with 17 bases between the two ends. Germline lookup yields CDR1 LNHDA and CDR2 SQIVND (reference sequence). The CDR3 contains 14 residues. CDR3 in amino acids: CASTPGIGVEKLFF. The CDR3 DNA follows: TGTGCCAGTACCCCGGGAATAGGGGTGGAAAAACTGTTTTTT. The full variable domain, with the rest looked up from reference TRBV19 and TRBJ1-4, is DGGITQSPKYLFRKEGQNVTLSCEQNLNHDAMYWYRQDPGQGLRLIYYSQIVNDFQKGDIAEGYSVSREKKESFPLTVTSAQKNPTAFYLCASTPGIGVEKLFFGSGTQLSVL.

This chain joins TRBV7-9 and TRBJ1-1; D is ambiguous. From germline, CDR1 is SEHNR and CDR2 FQNEAQ (reference sequence). Trimming pared 1 base from V and 7 bases from J, leaving 7 bases between. The CDR3 totals 12 residues. CDR3 in DNA: TGTGCCAGCAGCTTAGTGGGCAGTGAAGCTTTCTTT. It specifies CASSLVGSEAFF.

The chain carries TRBV7-8 and TRBJ2-7, with a possible D match to TRBD2 (6 bases). The ends were cut back, 7 bases at V and 2 bases at J, with 18 bases in the middle. The CDR3 is 15 amino acids. Germline loops: CDR1 SGHVS, CDR2 FQNEAQ. The CDR3 protein is CASTLRRDKPYEQYF. The DNA of the CDR3 is TGTGCCAGCACCCTACGGCGGGATAAACCCTACGAGCAGTACTTC.

The CDR3 DNA reads TGTGCCAGCAGCCAGGAAGGAAACACCATATATTTT. It yields the protein CASSQEGNTIYF. This chain connects TRBV4-2 to TRBJ1-3, with unresolved D. CDR3 size: 12 residues. Germline V CDR1 and CDR2: LGHNA, YNFKEQ. Trimming stripped 3 bases from V and 4 bases from J, with 4 bases between.